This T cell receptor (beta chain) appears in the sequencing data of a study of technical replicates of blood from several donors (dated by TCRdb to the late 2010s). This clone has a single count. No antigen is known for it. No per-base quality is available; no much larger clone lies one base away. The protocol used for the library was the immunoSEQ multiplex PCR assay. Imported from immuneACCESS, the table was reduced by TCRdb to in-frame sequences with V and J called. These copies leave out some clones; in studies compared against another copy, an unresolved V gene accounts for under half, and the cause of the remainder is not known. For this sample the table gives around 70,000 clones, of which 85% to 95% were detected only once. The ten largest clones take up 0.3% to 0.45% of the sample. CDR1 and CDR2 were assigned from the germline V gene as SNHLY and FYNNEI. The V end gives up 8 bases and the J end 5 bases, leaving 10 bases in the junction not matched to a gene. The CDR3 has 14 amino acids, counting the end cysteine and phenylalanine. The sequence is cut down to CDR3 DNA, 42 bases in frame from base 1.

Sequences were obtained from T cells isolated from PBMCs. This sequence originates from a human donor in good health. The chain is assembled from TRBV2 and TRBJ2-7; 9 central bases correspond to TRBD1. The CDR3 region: CASRFPGQGNEQYF. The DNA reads TGTGCCAGCCGTTTCCCGGGACAGGGAAACGAGCAGTACTTC.